The 27 T cell receptor beta chains listed next were all sequenced from one sample in a study of beta chain features in type 1 diabetes. The sequenced template was cDNA made from the entire isolated RNA. Sequencing used immunoSEQ multiplex PCR; TCRdb keeps in-frame clones, though not all of them. The table has 680,000 or so clones, about a sixth seen once. Sample: naive CD4+ T cells from blood. These receptors all come from a man in his late teens or twenties in good health.

This clone was found a few times. This chain joins TRBV7-3 and TRBJ2-7; D unresolved. Germline assignment: CDR1 SGHTA and CDR2 FQGTGA. The CDR3 loop spans 14 amino acids. Trimming pared 2 bases from V and 3 bases from J, leaving 11 bases between. CDR3: CASSLFTLGYEQYF. The DNA for the CDR3 is TGTGCCAGCAGCTTATTTACTCTAGGCTACGAGCAGTACTTC.

The chain carries TRBV21-1 and TRBJ2-7; TRBD2, as called in the table, went unchecked against the DNA. TRBV21-1 is a pseudogene locus. The CDR3 is 14 amino acids. This chain's CDR3 is CASSSRGTSYEQYF. In DNA, the CDR3 is TGTGCCAGCAGCTCCCGGGGGACCTCCTACGAGCAGTACTTC.

The chain combines TRBV15 with TRBJ2-7; D gene uncertain. V lost 10 bases and J lost 0, with 22 bases in between. Germline V gene lookup returns CDR1 LNHNV and CDR2 YYDKDF (reference sequence). This CDR3 has 16 residues. For the CDR3, the DNA is TGTGCCAAAGAGACACCATGCTCCCCTTTCTCCTACGAGCAGTACTTC. Translated: CAKETPCSPFSYEQYF.

The chain carries TRBV7-9 and TRBJ2-7; D might be TRBD1 or TRBD2, each matching 5 bases. V was cut by 6 bases and J by 2 bases, with 14 bases left in between. CDR3 length: 14 amino acids. CDR1 is SEHNR, CDR2 FQNEAQ, per germline (reference sequence). CDR3 residues: CASRPSSGPYEQYF. The CDR3 DNA reads TGTGCCAGCAGGCCGTCCTCGGGACCCTACGAGCAGTACTTC.

This clone was seen more than once but under ten times. The rearrangement joins TRBV19 to TRBJ1-5; D gene uncertain. Trimming shortened V by 3 bases and J by 0 bases, and 6 bases separated the two germline ends. Germline-derived CDR1 and CDR2 are LNHDA and SQIVND (reference sequence). The CDR3 has 14 amino acids. The CDR3 region is CASSMLYSNQPQHF. The DNA of the CDR3 is TGTGCCAGTAGTATGCTCTATAGCAATCAGCCCCAGCATTTT.

In its sample, this clone was seen a few times. The chain links TRBV7-8 to TRBJ2-5, with D perhaps TRBD2 (6 bases). The CDR3 has 15 amino acids. CDR1 is SGHVS and CDR2 is FQNEAQ in the germline V gene. Trimming removed 7 bases at V and 0 bases at J, with 15 bases between. CDR3 DNA sequence: TGTGCCAGCAATACGCGGGAACTGTACCAAGAGACCCAGTACTTC. This encodes CASNTRELYQETQYF.

This clone was found a few times. Within the sample, other DNA sequences also encode this same CDR3. The chain carries TRBV5-1 and TRBJ1-2; D remains unclear. V dropped 3 bases and J dropped 0 bases, with 6 bases sitting between them. The CDR3 covers 13 residues. Germline V gene lookup returns CDR1 SGHRS and CDR2 YFSETQ. CDR3: CASSSDPNYGYTF. The CDR3 DNA reads TGCGCCAGCAGCTCAGACCCTAACTATGGCTACACCTTC.

This clone has more than one count but fewer than ten. The rearrangement links TRBV7-8 to TRBJ2-7, with D perhaps given as TRBD1 or TRBD2 (5 bases each). Germline lookup yields CDR1 SGHVS and CDR2 FQNEAQ. This CDR3 is 17 amino acids long. Trimming shortened V by 4 bases and J by 2 bases, and 21 bases separated the two germline ends. CDR3 region: CASSSTYSGHYPYEQYF. CDR3 in DNA: TGTGCCAGCAGCTCAACGTACTCGGGGCACTACCCCTACGAGCAGTACTTC.

In this sample, this clone turned up a few times. The chain recombines TRBV28 with TRBJ1-2; tentative D call: TRBD1 (5 bases). From germline, CDR1 is MDHEN and CDR2 SYDVKM. The V end lost 3 bases, the J end lost 8 bases, and 13 bases lay between the germline ends. This CDR3 region has 13 residues. The CDR3 loop reads CASSLPPGKGYTF. The CDR3 bases are TGTGCCAGCAGTTTGCCGCCAGGGAAAGGCTACACCTTC.

This chain joins TRBV5-1 and TRBJ1-1, with D unresolved. Germline V CDR1 and CDR2: SGHRS, YFSETQ. Trimming left V 1 base short and J 6 bases short, with 16 bases between. This CDR3 is built from 15 residues. The CDR3 DNA reads as TGCGCCAGCAGCTTGATAATGGGGAGGATTTCTGAAGCTTTCTTT. This encodes CASSLIMGRISEAFF. The variable domain in full, completed from reference TRBV5-1 and TRBJ1-1, reads KAGVTQTPRYLIKTRGQQVTLSCSPISGHRSVSWYQQTPGQGLQFLFEYFSETQRNKGNFPGRFSGRQFSNSRSEMNVSTLELGDSALYLCASSLIMGRISEAFFGQGTRLTVV.

The J gene is TRBJ2-5, the V gene TRBV5-4; TRBD2 matches 8 bases. V gave up 4 bases and J gave up 5 bases; unmatched junction bases: 13. The CDR3 extends over 16 amino acids. Germline assignment: CDR1 SGHNT and CDR2 YYREEE (reference sequence). In DNA, the CDR3 is TGTGCCAGCAGCCCGTATCGGGGGGGCCGACGGGAGACCCAGTACTTC. Translating gives CASSPYRGGRRETQYF.

The V and J genes are TRBV6-4 and TRBJ1-2, with a weak D call TRBD1 (5 bases). From germline, CDR1 is MRHNA and CDR2 SNTAGT. The CDR3 consists of 17 residues. V was trimmed by 4 bases and J by 8 bases, leaving 26 bases between them. The CDR3 here is CASSAGGTALQISGYTF. The CDR3 region has the DNA TGTGCCAGCAGTGCGGGAGGGACCGCGCTGCAGATCAGCGGCTACACCTTC.

This clone was counted only a few times. This chain links TRBV10-3 with TRBJ2-5, with D unclear. CDR1 and CDR2 (germline): ENHRY, SYGVKD. Between the trimmed V and J ends, which lost 2 bases and 5 bases, there was a span of 6 bases. CDR3 length: 12 residues. CDR3 amino acids: CAISEARETQYF. CDR3 nucleotides: TGTGCCATCAGTGAGGCGAGGGAGACCCAGTACTTC.

This rearrangement joins TRBV4-3 to TRBJ1-2; 8 bases map to TRBD1. Looked up from germline, CDR1 is LGHNA and CDR2 is YSLEER. CDR3 length: 22 residues. V shed 5 bases, J shed 1 base, and the junction held 27 bases outside the gene matches. The CDR3 nucleotides are TGCGCCAGCAGCTACTACGACAGGGGAATGGATATTCAATTTGAGCTTAACTATGGCTACACCTTC. This codes for CASSYYDRGMDIQFELNYGYTF.

The rearrangement uses TRBV15 and TRBJ1-5, with TRBD1 as a possible D gene (5 bases). The CDR3 runs to 15 residues. The germline V gene encodes CDR1 LNHNV and CDR2 YYDKDF (reference sequence). Trimming took off 3 bases at V and 0 bases at J, with 9 bases between the two ends. The CDR3 loop is CATSSPGFSNQPQHF. The CDR3 DNA reads TGTGCCACCAGCAGCCCAGGGTTTAGCAATCAGCCCCAGCATTTT.

The CDR3 nucleotides are TGTGCCAGCCAGGGACTAGCGGGAGTTGATTTTGCCTACAATGAGCAGTTCTTC. Residues: CASQGLAGVDFAYNEQFF. The V call is TRBV28, the J call TRBJ2-1; 14 bases align to TRBD2. The ends lost 8 bases at V and 2 bases at J; junction bases unmatched: 11. The CDR3 totals 18 residues. The germline V gene has CDR1 MDHEN and CDR2 SYDVKM.

Only a few counts were recorded for this clone. J is TRBJ2-6 and V is TRBV7-6; tentative D call: TRBD2 (6 bases). V was pared by 6 bases and J by 0 bases, with 12 bases between. The CDR3 is made up of 16 amino acids. Germline V gene data show CDR1 as SGHVS and CDR2 as FNYEAQ. The chain's CDR3 is CASRPRRGSGANVLTF. The CDR3, as DNA: TGTGCCAGCAGACCCAGGAGGGGCTCTGGGGCCAACGTCCTGACTTTC.

CDR3 bases: TGTGCCAGCACGGCGGAAGCCAAAAACATTCAGTACTTC. This gives the protein CASTAEAKNIQYF. V usage is TRBV2 and J usage is TRBJ2-4, with D unresolved. V was trimmed by 7 bases and J by 0 bases, leaving 7 bases between them. CDR1 and CDR2 from the germline V gene are SNHLY and FYNNEI. The CDR3 sequence is 13 residues long.

This clone was detected only a few times. The chain recombines TRBV30 with TRBJ1-5; 9 bases align to TRBD1. The J segment lost 7 bases and the V segment lost 3 bases, leaving 10 bases of the junction unmatched. The germline gives CDR1 GTSNPN, CDR2 SVGIG (reference sequence). The CDR3 has 15 residues. CDR3 region: CAWSPWRDRAQPQHF. DNA of the CDR3: TGTGCCTGGAGCCCCTGGAGGGACAGGGCACAGCCCCAGCATTTT.

This clone has a handful of counts. V usage is TRBV28 and J usage is TRBJ2-5; 12 bases agree with TRBD2. This CDR3 comprises 18 residues. J was trimmed by 4 bases and V by 3 bases; bases with no gene match: 12. Germline V gene data show CDR1 as MDHEN and CDR2 as SYDVKM. CDR3 nucleotides: TGTGCCAGCAGTTTGAGCCCCCCCGGACTAGCGGGGTTAGAGACCCAGTACTTC. Amino acids: CASSLSPPGLAGLETQYF. Full variable domain (outside the CDR3, taken from reference TRBV28 and TRBJ2-5): DVKVTQSSRYLVKRTGEKVFLECVQDMDHENMFWYRQDPGLGLRLIYFSYDVKMKEKGDIPEGYSVSREKKERFSLILESASTNQTSMYLCASSLSPPGLAGLETQYFGPGTRLLVL.

The chain carries TRBV27 and TRBJ2-2; 8 nucleotides agree with TRBD1. The ends lost 6 bases at V and 6 bases at J; junction bases unmatched: 6. Germline V gene data show CDR1 as MNHEY and CDR2 as SMNVEV (reference sequence). This CDR3 comprises 14 residues. The CDR3 reads CASRPNRGAGELFF. The DNA for the CDR3 is TGTGCCAGCAGACCCAACAGGGGGGCCGGGGAGCTGTTTTTT.

This sequence joins TRBV15 and TRBJ1-4, with D perhaps TRBD1 (6 bases). This CDR3 has 17 residues. V lost 1 base and J 0 bases, leaving 12 bases between the germline ends. Germline V gene data show CDR1 as LNHNV and CDR2 as YYDKDF (reference sequence). The CDR3 DNA follows: TGTGCCACCAGCAGAGGGGCAGGGGTCCCAACTAATGAAAAACTGTTTTTT. This codes for CATSRGAGVPTNEKLFF.

About this clone: At the DNA level, this CDR3 is encoded by other sequences in the same sample as well. This chain connects TRBV28 to TRBJ1-2, with D uncertain. The CDR3 totals 12 residues. V was cut by 3 bases and J by 2 bases, with 4 bases left in between. Germline CDR1 and CDR2: MDHEN and SYDVKM. CDR3 sequence (DNA): TGTGCCAGCAGTTTGCCCAACTATGGCTACACCTTC. Its protein is CASSLPNYGYTF.

This chain links TRBV10-3 with TRBJ2-7, with no clear D. Trimming removed 4 bases from V and 4 bases from J, with 11 bases in between. CDR1 is ENHRY and CDR2 is SYGVKD in the germline V gene. The CDR3 extends over 13 amino acids. CDR3 region: CAISGRVLYEQYF. CDR3 bases: TGTGCCATCAGTGGACGGGTTTTATACGAGCAGTACTTC.

This clone was detected a few times. This sequence joins TRBV10-3 and TRBJ2-3; D may be TRBD1 or TRBD2 (5 bases each). V dropped 3 bases and J dropped 0 bases, with 10 bases sitting between them. The germline gives CDR1 ENHRY, CDR2 SYGVKD. The CDR3 totals 15 residues. As DNA, the CDR3 is TGTGCCATCAGTGACGGGGCTGCTAGCACAGATACGCAGTATTTT. Protein sequence: CAISDGAASTDTQYF.

This chain joins TRBV5-1 and TRBJ2-1, with TRBD1 as a possible D gene (5 bases). CDR1 and CDR2 from the germline V gene are SGHRS and YFSETQ. This CDR3 region has 14 residues. Trimming removed 5 bases from V and 2 bases from J, with 11 bases in between. CDR3 in DNA: TGCGCCAGCAGACCCGGACAAGCCTACAATGAGCAGTTCTTC. It codes for CASRPGQAYNEQFF.

The rearrangement joins TRBV9 to TRBJ1-1; tentative D call: TRBD1 (5 bases). There are 13 residues in the CDR3. The V end lost 0 bases, the J end lost 7 bases, and 10 bases lay between the germline ends. The germline V gene encodes CDR1 SGDLS and CDR2 YYNGEE. The CDR3 sequence is CASSVEGPGEAFF. The CDR3 DNA reads as TGTGCCAGCAGCGTAGAGGGGCCCGGTGAAGCTTTCTTT.